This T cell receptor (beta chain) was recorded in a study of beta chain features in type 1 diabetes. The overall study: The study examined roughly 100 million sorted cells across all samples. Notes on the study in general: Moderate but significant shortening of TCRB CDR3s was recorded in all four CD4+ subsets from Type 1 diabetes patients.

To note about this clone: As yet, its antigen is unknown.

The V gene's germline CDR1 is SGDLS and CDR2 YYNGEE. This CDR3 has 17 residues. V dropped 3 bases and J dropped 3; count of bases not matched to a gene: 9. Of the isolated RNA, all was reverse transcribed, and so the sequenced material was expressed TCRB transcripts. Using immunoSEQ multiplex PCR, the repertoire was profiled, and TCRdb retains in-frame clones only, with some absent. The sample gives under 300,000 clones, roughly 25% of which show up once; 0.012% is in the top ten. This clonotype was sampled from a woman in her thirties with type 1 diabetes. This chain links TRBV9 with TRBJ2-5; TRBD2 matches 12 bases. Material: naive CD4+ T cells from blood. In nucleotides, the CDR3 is TGTGCCAGCAGCGAGCCCCGGCTAGCGGGAGGGGAAGAGACCCAGTACTTC. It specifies CASSEPRLAGGEETQYF.